This entry is about one T cell receptor beta chain. Trimming took off 3 bases at V and 2 bases at J, with 8 bases between the two ends. Germline CDR1 ENHRY, CDR2 SYGVKD. This CDR3 is built from 14 residues. Using its own MiXCR run on the RT-PCR reads, TCRdb lists one record per CDR3 protein. The table includes about 680,000 distinct CDR3 sequences, 11% to 15% detected once. Sequenced material: memory CD4+ T cells from blood. This clonotype was obtained from a female donor in good health, serving as a healthy control. The chain combines TRBV10-3 with TRBJ1-3, with no clear D. CDR3 DNA sequence: TGTGCCATCAGTGAAGAACAGCCTGGAAACACCATATATTTT. Its protein is CAISEEQPGNTIYF.